The 31 T cell receptor beta chains listed next were all sequenced from one sample in a study of memory B cells and T cells in multiple sclerosis. Profiling relied on immunoSEQ multiplex PCR, and the TCRdb table lists in-frame clones only, not all of them. Of about 32,000 clones detected, more than 70% appear once; the ten largest clones hold approximately 2.5%. After stimulus-free culture, autoproliferating CFSE-dim and non-proliferating CFSE-high T cells were sequenced separately. Pooled replicate wells came from 5x10^7 CFSE-labeled PBMCs cultured approximately seven days without stimulus. No antigen has been identified for these receptors. The sequenced material came from PBMCs from blood kept in culture. The source is a human donor with multiple sclerosis.

The V gene is TRBV19, the J gene TRBJ1-2; D is uncertain. CDR1 is LNHDA, CDR2 SQIVND, per germline (reference sequence). The germline V and J ends were trimmed by 5 bases and 4 bases, with 23 bases remaining between them. The length of the CDR3 is 17 residues. CDR3 residues: CASSASQANRKTYGYTF. The CDR3 DNA reads as TGTGCCAGTAGTGCGAGTCAGGCAAATCGAAAGACCTATGGCTACACCTTC.

This chain uses TRBV5-6 with TRBJ1-4; D gene unclear. This CDR3 has 16 residues. Trimming removed 0 bases from V and 3 bases from J, with 12 bases in between. Looked up from germline, CDR1 is SGHDT and CDR2 is YYEEEE. The CDR3 protein is CASSLDARLPNEKLFF. The CDR3 DNA is TGTGCCAGCAGCTTGGACGCCAGGCTGCCTAATGAAAAACTGTTTTTT.

This clone occurred once. J is TRBJ1-4 and V is TRBV6-5; TRBD1 aligns across 9 bases. V lost 4 bases and J lost 4; bases outside the gene matches: 1. The V gene's germline CDR1 is MNHEY and CDR2 SVGAGI. The CDR3 spans 14 residues. The CDR3 region is CASSLDRGNEKLFF. In nucleotides, the CDR3 is TGTGCCAGCAGTTTGGACAGGGGTAATGAAAAACTGTTTTTT.

CDR3 region: CASSESGPLYGYTF. The CDR3 nucleotides are TGTGCCAGCAGTGAATCAGGGCCCCTATATGGCTACACCTTC. The chain links TRBV2 to TRBJ1-2; D possibly corresponds to TRBD1 (5 bases). The CDR3 spans 14 residues. Germline V gene sequence: CDR1 SNHLY, CDR2 FYNNEI. Trimming stripped 2 bases from V and 5 bases from J, with 12 bases between.

The chain employs TRBV9 and TRBJ2-2; no clear D. The germline gives CDR1 SGDLS, CDR2 YYNGEE. This CDR3 is 12 amino acids long. With 4 bases removed from V and 6 bases from J, the gap between germline ends came to 7 bases. CDR3 amino acids: CASSTGPGELFF. CDR3 nucleotide sequence: TGTGCCAGCAGCACCGGACCCGGGGAGCTGTTTTTT.

This chain connects TRBV19 to TRBJ1-5; no clear D. The CDR3 length is 15 residues. V was trimmed by 3 bases and J by 0 bases, leaving 9 bases between them. In germline, CDR1 is LNHDA, CDR2 SQIVND (reference sequence). In DNA, the CDR3 is TGTGCCAGTAGTATTGTCAGCTATAGCAATCAGCCCCAGCATTTT. Encoded protein: CASSIVSYSNQPQHF. Together with reference TRBV19 and TRBJ1-5, the CDR3 gives the full variable domain: DGGITQSPKYLFRKEGQNVTLSCEQNLNHDAMYWYRQDPGQGLRLIYYSQIVNDFQKGDIAEGYSVSREKKESFPLTVTSAQKNPTAFYLCASSIVSYSNQPQHFGDGTRLSIL.

This clone was detected only once. The chain has TRBV15 and TRBJ2-5; the D is unclear. CDR1 is LNHNV, CDR2 YYDKDF, per germline (reference sequence). The CDR3 length is 16 residues. V was pared by 1 base and J by 3 bases, with 15 bases between. The CDR3 sequence: CATSRGRLDLKETQYF. The CDR3 DNA reads as TGTGCCACCAGCAGAGGGCGTCTGGACCTTAAAGAGACCCAGTACTTC.

The J gene is TRBJ1-1, the V gene TRBV6-5; 7 bases are a match to TRBD1. The CDR3 totals 14 residues. The V gene end was trimmed by 5 bases and the J gene end by 4 bases; junction bases not matched to a gene: 7. Germline V gene data show CDR1 as MNHEY and CDR2 as SVGAGI. Here the CDR3 DNA reads TGTGCCAGCAGTACCACAGGGGTGGGCACTGAAGCTTTCTTT. Residues: CASSTTGVGTEAFF.

The V call is TRBV7-3, the J call TRBJ2-2, with 7 bases matching TRBD2. Germline values: CDR1 SGHTA, CDR2 FQGTGA. This CDR3 contains 16 residues. Trimming took 3 bases from V and 1 from J; bases not matched to a gene: 5. CDR3 in DNA: TGTGCCAGCAGCTTCACAGCGGGAATGAACACCGGGGAGCTGTTTTTT. As protein: CASSFTAGMNTGELFF.

The V call is TRBV11-2, the J call TRBJ2-1; 8 nucleotides agree with TRBD1. CDR1 and CDR2 (germline): SGHAT, FQNNGV. CDR3 size: 15 residues. V shed 5 bases, J shed 4 bases, and the junction held 7 bases outside the gene matches. CDR3 protein: CASSPQGAPYNEQFF. The CDR3 nucleotides read TGTGCCAGCAGCCCTCAGGGGGCACCATACAATGAGCAGTTCTTC.

This chain joins TRBV4-3 and TRBJ1-4; D gene uncertain. In germline, CDR1 is LGHNA, CDR2 YSLEER. The CDR3 covers 13 residues. V lost 4 bases and J lost 7, with 10 bases in between. The CDR3 here is CASSPRFGEKLFF. The CDR3 coding sequence is TGCGCCAGCAGCCCGCGTTTCGGTGAAAAACTGTTTTTT.

This rearrangement joins TRBV5-6 to TRBJ2-5; D unclear. Trimming left V 4 bases short and J 2 bases short, with 3 bases between. The CDR3 is 11 amino acids. Germline V lookup: CDR1 SGHDT, CDR2 YYEEEE. Here the CDR3 reads CASSRQETQYF. The CDR3 coding sequence is TGTGCCAGCAGCCGGCAAGAGACCCAGTACTTC.

V and J are TRBV5-1 and TRBJ2-7; D remains ambiguous. In germline, CDR1 is SGHRS, CDR2 YFSETQ. The CDR3 runs to 10 residues. V lost 7 bases to trimming and J lost 7 bases, with 9 bases between them. CDR3 residues: CASCPGEQYF. DNA of the CDR3: TGCGCCAGCTGTCCCGGGGAGCAGTACTTC. Full variable domain (missing parts from reference TRBV5-1 and TRBJ2-7): KAGVTQTPRYLIKTRGQQVTLSCSPISGHRSVSWYQQTPGQGLQFLFEYFSETQRNKGNFPGRFSGRQFSNSRSEMNVSTLELGDSALYLCASCPGEQYFGPGTRLTVT.

This chain connects TRBV5-1 to TRBJ1-4, with TRBD1 matching 8 bases. V was pared by 3 bases and J by 7 bases, with 2 bases of the junction left unmatched. Germline V gene lookup returns CDR1 SGHRS and CDR2 YFSETQ. There are 13 residues in the CDR3. The DNA for the CDR3 is TGCGCCAGCAGCTCGACAGGGGTTGAAAAACTGTTTTTT. Translation gives CASSSTGVEKLFF.

The rearrangement links TRBV27 to TRBJ2-3; possible D gene TRBD2, 5 bases. The CDR3 length is 15 residues. Trimming took 5 bases from V and 0 from J, leaving 12 bases between them. CDR1 is MNHEY and CDR2 is SMNVEV in the germline V gene (reference sequence). CDR3 sequence reads: CASSERGASTDTQYF. CDR3 DNA sequence: TGTGCCAGCAGTGAACGGGGAGCAAGCACAGATACGCAGTATTTT.

The chain joins TRBV27 to TRBJ1-2; perhaps TRBD1 as D (5 bases). Germline CDR1 MNHEY, CDR2 SMNVEV (reference sequence). The CDR3 covers 15 residues. V shed 8 bases and J shed 3 bases, with 19 bases lying between them. The CDR3 DNA follows: TGTGCCAGCCGTTCTCCGGGGCTCGAGGACTATGGCTACACCTTC. The encoded protein is CASRSPGLEDYGYTF.

V and J are TRBV29-1 and TRBJ2-1; D gene unclear. The CDR3 consists of 12 residues. Trimming shortened V by 5 bases and J by 8 bases, and 13 bases separated the two germline ends. CDR1 is SQVTM, CDR2 ANQGSEA, per germline. CDR3 residues: CSVWALTHEQFF. CDR3 nucleotides: TGCAGCGTTTGGGCACTAACGCATGAGCAGTTCTTC.

The chain combines TRBV5-6 with TRBJ1-1, with D uncertain. CDR3 length: 17 residues. Germline V gene lookup returns CDR1 SGHDT and CDR2 YYEEEE. The V end lost 5 bases, the J end lost 0 bases, and 20 bases lay between the germline ends. The DNA of the CDR3 is TGTGCCAGCAGATTATACGGAGCCAGCCGGTTGAACACTGAAGCTTTCTTT. It specifies CASRLYGASRLNTEAFF.

There are a few counts of this clone. The chain links TRBV7-9 to TRBJ1-5; D not resolved. Germline CDR1 is SEHNR and CDR2 is FQNEAQ (reference sequence). The CDR3 totals 13 residues. Trimming removed 0 bases at V and 4 bases at J, with 4 bases between. The CDR3 bases are TGTGCCAGCAGCTTAGCGCAAAATCAGCCCCAGCATTTT. Its translation: CASSLAQNQPQHF. The full variable domain, with the rest looked up from reference TRBV7-9 and TRBJ1-5, is DTGVSQNPRHKITKRGQNVTFRCDPISEHNRLYWYRQTLGQGPEFLTYFQNEAQLEKSRLLSDRFSAERPKGSFSTLEIQRTEQGDSAMYLCASSLAQNQPQHFGDGTRLSIL.

The chain uses TRBV27 and TRBJ2-2; 7 positions agree with TRBD1. The CDR3 sequence is 15 residues long. Per germline, CDR1 MNHEY and CDR2 SMNVEV (reference sequence). V lost 6 bases to trimming and J lost 4 bases; unmatched junction nucleotides: 8. The chain's CDR3 is CASRVPAGGTGELFF. CDR3 coding DNA: TGTGCCAGCAGGGTCCCGGCAGGGGGCACCGGGGAGCTGTTTTTT.

The chain joins TRBV7-3 to TRBJ2-2; D gene uncertain. Trimming left V 4 bases short and J 6 bases short, with 18 bases between. The CDR3 loop spans 16 amino acids. Germline V gene sequence: CDR1 SGHTA, CDR2 FQGTGA. The CDR3 DNA reads as TGTGCCAGCAGCTCCCAACCACTCTCAAGGCCCGGGGAGCTGTTTTTT. It encodes CASSSQPLSRPGELFF.

This clone showed up just once. The rearrangement joins TRBV6-6 to TRBJ2-1; the match to TRBD2 covers 7 bases. V trimming: 7 bases; J trimming: 5 bases; junction bases outside the gene matches: 11. The germline gives CDR1 MNHNY, CDR2 SVGAGI (reference sequence). This CDR3 is 15 amino acids long. The CDR3 coding sequence is TGTGCCAGCACCCGACCGGGACTACGCGACAATGAGCAGTTCTTC. It codes for CASTRPGLRDNEQFF.

This clone came up a few times. The chain employs TRBV5-4 and TRBJ1-4; D might be TRBD1 (5 bases). The CDR3 contains 14 residues. Germline CDR1 is SGHNT and CDR2 is YYREEE (reference sequence). V was trimmed by 4 bases and J by 7 bases, leaving 14 bases between them. The CDR3 DNA reads as TGTGCCAGCAGCCAGGGACGGATTCCTGAAAAACTGTTTTTT. This sequence encodes CASSQGRIPEKLFF.

This rearrangement joins TRBV7-3 to TRBJ2-1, with unresolved D. This CDR3 has 14 amino acids. V lost 5 bases to trimming and J lost 9 bases, with 17 bases between them. Germline CDR1 reads SGHTA; CDR2 reads FQGTGA. The CDR3 reads CASSPYSGTTEQFF. CDR3 nucleotide sequence: TGTGCCAGCAGCCCCTATTCGGGTACCACTGAGCAGTTCTTC.

V usage is TRBV5-1 and J usage is TRBJ1-1; D might be TRBD1 (5 bases). Looked up from germline, CDR1 is SGHRS and CDR2 is YFSETQ. Deletions cut 2 bases from V and 4 bases from J, with 15 bases between. The CDR3 spans 15 residues. The CDR3 sequence is CASSLTSGRATEAFF. The CDR3 DNA follows: TGCGCCAGCAGCTTAACGTCAGGGAGGGCCACTGAAGCTTTCTTT.

This clone was seen more than once but under ten times. This sequence joins TRBV6-1 and TRBJ2-3; TRBD2 matches 12 bases. This CDR3 is built from 18 residues. Germline loops: CDR1 MNHNS, CDR2 SASEGT. The V and J ends lost 2 bases and 0 bases, in that order; junction bases with no gene match: 6. The CDR3 DNA reads as TGTGCCAGCAGTGAATGGATGACTAGCGGGAGTAGCACAGATACGCAGTATTTT. It is translated as CASSEWMTSGSSTDTQYF.

The genes are TRBV11-2 and TRBJ2-1; D perhaps matches TRBD1 (6 bases). V shed 6 bases and J shed 5 bases, with 11 bases lying between them. The CDR3 is 13 amino acids. Germline V gives CDR1 SGHAT, CDR2 FQNNGV. CDR3 in DNA: TGTGCCAGCAGAAAGACAGGAGACAATGAGCAGTTCTTC. Its protein is CASRKTGDNEQFF.

This clone was recorded once. In DNA, the CDR3 is TGCGCCAGCAGCTTGGGGGCAACGAACACCGGGGAGCTGTTTTTT. It is translated as CASSLGATNTGELFF. The chain has TRBV5-1 and TRBJ2-2; unclear D gene. This CDR3 region has 15 residues. Germline CDR1 is SGHRS and CDR2 is YFSETQ. Trimming pared 0 bases from V and 0 bases from J, leaving 6 bases between.

The chain recombines TRBV10-3 with TRBJ2-1; TRBD1 matches 10 bases. The J segment lost 7 bases and the V segment lost 7 bases, leaving 4 bases of the junction unmatched. CDR3 length: 13 amino acids. Germline values: CDR1 ENHRY, CDR2 SYGVKD. As DNA, the CDR3 is TGTGCCATCAACGGACAGGGGGTAAATGAGCAGTTCTTC. This sequence encodes CAINGQGVNEQFF.

The V and J genes are TRBV4-1 and TRBJ2-7, with 7 bases lining up with TRBD1. With V trimmed by 0 bases and J by 3 bases, 5 bases remained unmatched. This CDR3 spans 15 amino acids. CDR1 and CDR2 (germline): MGHRA, YSYEKL. This CDR3 is CASSQEAWDSYEQYF. DNA for the CDR3: TGCGCCAGCAGCCAAGAGGCTTGGGACAGCTACGAGCAGTACTTC.

The sample holds a few counts of this clone. The chain links TRBV4-2 to TRBJ2-1; 7 bases agree with TRBD2. There are 15 residues in the CDR3. V gave up 4 bases and J gave up 5 bases; unmatched junction bases: 8. Looked up from germline, CDR1 is LGHNA and CDR2 is YNFKEQ. For the CDR3, the DNA is TGTGCCAGCAGCCCTTTTGTGGGGGGGGACAATGAGCAGTTCTTC. Its translation is CASSPFVGGDNEQFF.